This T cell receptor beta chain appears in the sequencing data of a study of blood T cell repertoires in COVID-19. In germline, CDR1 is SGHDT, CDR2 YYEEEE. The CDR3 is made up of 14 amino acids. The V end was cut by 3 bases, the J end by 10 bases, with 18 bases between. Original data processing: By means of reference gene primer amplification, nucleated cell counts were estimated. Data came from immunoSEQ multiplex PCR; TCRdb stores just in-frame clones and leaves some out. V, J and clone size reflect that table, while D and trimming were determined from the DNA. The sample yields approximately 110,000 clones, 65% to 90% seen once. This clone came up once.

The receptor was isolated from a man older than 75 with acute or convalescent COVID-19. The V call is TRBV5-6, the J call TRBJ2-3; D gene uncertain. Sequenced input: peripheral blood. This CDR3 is CASSSGVTAVSQYF. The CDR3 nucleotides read TGTGCCAGCAGCTCTGGAGTTACCGCGGTTTCGCAGTATTTT.